The 29 T cell receptor beta chains below come from one sample, sequenced in a study of T cell repertoires in cytomegalovirus infection. TCRdb called the reads again in MiXCR, with one record for every CDR3 protein. The sample includes roughly 180,000 distinct CDR3 sequences, roughly 28% seen only once; the top ten take 30% to 35%. The sequencing input was PBMCs. Receptor source: a human donor in good health (CMV status not recorded). Some clones in this sample may be carry-over from other donors' samples.

The gene calls are TRBV11-2 and TRBJ2-1; 12 bases agree with TRBD2. Germline V gene data show CDR1 as SGHAT and CDR2 as FQNNGV. CDR3 size: 16 residues. V gave up 3 bases and J gave up 8 bases; unmatched junction bases: 8. CDR3 coding DNA: TGTGCCAGCAGCTTCCCTAGCGGGGGGGCCGGCGATGAGCAGTTCTTC. Residues: CASSFPSGGAGDEQFF.

This clonotype was seen at least ten times. The J gene is TRBJ2-1, the V gene TRBV14; D gene uncertain. CDR3 size: 13 residues. V lost 4 bases and J lost 7, with 11 bases in between. CDR1 is SGHDN, CDR2 FVKESK, per germline. As DNA, the CDR3 is TGTGCCAGCAGCCTAAGGAAGGAGAATGAGCAGTTCTTC. Translation gives CASSLRKENEQFF.

This chain links TRBV12-3 or TRBV12-4 with TRBJ1-1; D may be TRBD1 (5 bases). V lost 5 bases to trimming and J lost 4 bases, with 11 bases between them. The CDR3 spans 13 residues. The CDR3 nucleotides read TGTGCCAGCAGTCCCGACAGCCTCACTGAAGCTTTCTTT. Translated, it gives CASSPDSLTEAFF.

The gene calls are TRBV13 and TRBJ1-1; maybe TRBD1 (5 bases). The CDR3 totals 15 residues. The V end lost 4 bases, the J end lost 4 bases, and 16 bases lay between the germline ends. Germline CDR1 PRHDT, CDR2 FYEKMQ (reference sequence). CDR3 nucleotide sequence: TGTGCCAGCAGCTACCGGGGGGGAGGGAGCACTGAAGCTTTCTTT. Translated, it gives CASSYRGGGSTEAFF.

There are a few counts of this clonotype. V gene TRBV25-1 combines with J gene TRBJ1-1, with 8 bases matching TRBD1. CDR3 size: 13 residues. With V trimmed by 6 bases and J by 10 bases, 10 bases remained unmatched. The germline V gene has CDR1 MGHDK and CDR2 SYGVNS. The CDR3 region has the DNA TGTGCCAGCAGCTTCTCGACAGGGGACGTAGCTTTCTTT. It encodes CASSFSTGDVAFF.

The chain combines TRBV5-6 with TRBJ1-1; 8 bases are shared with TRBD1. The ends lost 4 bases at V and 4 bases at J; junction bases unmatched: 12. The CDR3 spans 16 residues. Germline-derived CDR1 and CDR2 are SGHDT and YYEEEE. CDR3: CASSPRTGRKGTEAFF. CDR3 nucleotides: TGTGCCAGCAGCCCCCGGACAGGGAGAAAGGGCACTGAAGCTTTCTTT.

This clonotype has more than one count but fewer than ten. The V and J genes are TRBV7-9 and TRBJ2-1; D assignment may be TRBD1 or TRBD2 (6 bases each). Germline CDR1 is SEHNR and CDR2 is FQNEAQ (reference sequence). The CDR3 totals 16 residues. Trimming cost V 5 bases and J 4 bases, with 18 bases left between them. The CDR3 sequence is CASSPKRGDWYNEQFF. The DNA of the CDR3 is TGTGCCAGCAGCCCTAAAAGGGGGGATTGGTACAATGAGCAGTTCTTC.

This clonotype has a handful of counts. The genes are TRBV25-1 and TRBJ1-2, with a tentative D call TRBD1 (5 bases). The CDR3 is 13 residues long. Trimming left V 5 bases short and J 4 bases short, with 11 bases between. Germline V gives CDR1 MGHDK, CDR2 SYGVNS. In DNA form, the CDR3 reads TGTGCCAGCAGTCTAGGGACCATCTATGGCTACACCTTC. Amino acids: CASSLGTIYGYTF.

The rearrangement joins TRBV4-1 to TRBJ1-6; the D gene is possibly TRBD1 (5 bases). The V gene lost 1 base and the J gene lost 9 bases, with 10 bases spanning the gap. Germline assignment: CDR1 MGHRA and CDR2 YSYEKL. The CDR3 contains 14 residues. The CDR3 DNA reads as TGCGCCAGCAGCCAAGGAGACAGTTTTTCACCCCTCCACTTT. Translation: CASSQGDSFSPLHF.

There are many counts of this clonotype. The chain is built from TRBV7-2 and TRBJ1-6; D remains unclear. The V gene's germline CDR1 is SGHTA and CDR2 FQGNSA. V was trimmed by 1 base and J by 5 bases, leaving 9 bases between them. This CDR3 spans 15 amino acids. DNA for the CDR3: TGTGCCAGCAGCTTAGGAGGACGGAATAATTCACCCCTCCACTTT. It translates to CASSLGGRNNSPLHF.

This chain connects TRBV20-1 to TRBJ2-3; D not resolved. V gave up 0 bases and J gave up 6 bases, with 13 bases separating them. The germline V gene encodes CDR1 DFQATT and CDR2 SNEGSKA (reference sequence). The CDR3 sequence is 14 residues long. The CDR3 DNA reads TGCAGTGCTAGAGACAGGCTCGAGGTTGATACGCAGTATTTT. It is translated as CSARDRLEVDTQYF.

This clonotype was seen many times. The chain carries TRBV7-9 and TRBJ1-6; possible D gene TRBD1, 5 bases. The CDR3 contains 14 residues. Trimming left V 1 base short and J 5 bases short, with 6 bases between. Germline values: CDR1 SEHNR, CDR2 FQNEAQ (reference sequence). The CDR3 loop reads CASSLGTHNSPLHF. In DNA form, the CDR3 reads TGTGCCAGCAGCTTAGGGACACATAATTCACCCCTCCACTTT.

This clonotype was seen only a few times. This rearrangement joins TRBV7-2 to TRBJ2-3; perhaps TRBD2 as D (6 bases). The CDR3 spans 15 residues. The V gene lost 4 bases and the J gene lost 3 bases, with 14 bases spanning the gap. Germline CDR1 and CDR2: SGHTA and FQGNSA. The DNA for the CDR3 is TGTGCCAGCAGCTCCCCGACGGGGGAGACAGATACGCAGTATTTT. This codes for CASSSPTGETDTQYF.

The V gene is TRBV29-1, the J gene TRBJ1-1; D gene uncertain. The CDR3 runs to 13 residues. Trimming pared 3 bases from V and 0 bases from J, leaving 8 bases between. Germline V gives CDR1 SQVTM, CDR2 ANQGSEA. Here the CDR3 DNA reads TGCAGCGTTGAGTCTGGGGTGAACACTGAAGCTTTCTTT. Translation: CSVESGVNTEAFF.

This clonotype was found a few times. The V gene is TRBV7-2, the J gene TRBJ1-2; D gene uncertain. Per germline, CDR1 SGHTA and CDR2 FQGNSA. The ends were cut back, 2 bases at V and 5 bases at J, with 6 bases in the middle. The CDR3 runs to 12 residues. CDR3 sequence reads: CASSLRGYGYTF. CDR3 bases: TGTGCCAGCAGCTTAAGAGGGTATGGCTACACCTTC.

V gene TRBV12-3 or TRBV12-4 combines with J gene TRBJ2-1, with 8 nucleotides matching TRBD1. The V and J ends lost 7 bases and 8 bases, in that order; junction bases with no gene match: 13. CDR3 size: 15 residues. This CDR3 is CASTLQGARIDEQFF. CDR3 nucleotide sequence: TGTGCCAGCACCCTCCAGGGGGCGAGGATCGATGAGCAGTTCTTC.

Many counts were recorded for this clonotype. Sequence at one end of the junction differs from germline and may be a read error. The V and J genes are TRBV7-2 and TRBJ2-3; D is undetermined. The CDR3 loop spans 11 amino acids. The germline V gene has CDR1 SGHTA and CDR2 FQGNSA. CDR3 sequence reads: CASSQTAHRDF. The CDR3 DNA reads TGTGCCAGCAGCCAAACAGCGCACAGAGACTTT.

The chain is built from TRBV25-1 and TRBJ2-7; 8 positions match TRBD1. The V gene end was trimmed by 4 bases and the J gene end by 6 bases; junction bases not matched to a gene: 5. This CDR3 has 13 residues. The germline V gene encodes CDR1 MGHDK and CDR2 SYGVNS. CDR3 in amino acids: CASSAEGQGEQYF. CDR3 nucleotides: TGTGCCAGCAGTGCCGAAGGACAGGGCGAGCAGTACTTC.

The chain carries TRBV29-1 and TRBJ1-6, with TRBD1 as a possible D gene (6 bases). The CDR3 loop spans 13 amino acids. With 5 bases removed from V and 7 bases from J, the gap between germline ends came to 12 bases. The germline gives CDR1 SQVTM, CDR2 ANQGSEA. CDR3 region: CSVTQGRNSPLHF. Here the CDR3 DNA reads TGCAGCGTTACACAGGGTAGAAATTCACCCCTCCACTTT.

The V call is TRBV12-3 or TRBV12-4, the J call TRBJ2-2; D uncertain. The V and J ends lost 6 bases and 0 bases respectively, with 5 bases between them. There are 13 residues in the CDR3. The CDR3 coding sequence is TGTGCCAGCAGCCCTGCGAACACCGGGGAGCTGTTTTTT. It yields the protein CASSPANTGELFF.

The rearrangement joins TRBV10-3 to TRBJ1-1; D gene unclear. Germline values: CDR1 ENHRY, CDR2 SYGVKD. The CDR3 contains 16 residues. Trimming stripped 0 bases from V and 6 bases from J, with 17 bases between. The CDR3 region is CAISESSLGENPEAFF. CDR3 sequence (DNA): TGTGCCATCAGTGAGTCCTCTCTAGGAGAGAATCCTGAAGCTTTCTTT.

The chain uses TRBV29-1 and TRBJ2-5; 7 bases agree with TRBD1. The CDR3 consists of 13 residues. CDR1 SQVTM and CDR2 ANQGSEA come from the germline V gene. The V gene end was trimmed by 4 bases and the J gene end by 0 bases; junction bases not matched to a gene: 2. The CDR3 here is CSVGGQHQETQYF. The CDR3 nucleotides read TGCAGCGTTGGGGGACAGCACCAAGAGACCCAGTACTTC.

This clonotype was detected ten times or more. This rearrangement joins TRBV12-3 or TRBV12-4 to TRBJ1-1; D is ambiguous. The CDR3 length is 14 residues. V shed 5 bases and J shed 3 bases, with 13 bases lying between them. The CDR3 loop reads CASSQDFKHTEAFF. CDR3 nucleotides: TGTGCCAGCAGTCAGGATTTTAAGCACACTGAAGCTTTCTTT.

The table lists this clonotype with many counts. V is TRBV2 and J is TRBJ1-2; perhaps TRBD1 as D (5 bases). CDR3 length equals 13 residues. Germline V CDR1 and CDR2: SNHLY, FYNNEI. V was clipped by 8 bases and J by 2 bases, with 12 bases between them. The CDR3 DNA sequence: TGTGCCAGCTTGTTCAGGGAGAACTATGGCTACACCTTC. Its protein is CASLFRENYGYTF.

This clonotype was picked up a small number of times. The CDR3 DNA reads TGTGCCAGCAGCGGACAGGGATCCCCCTATAATTCACCCCTCCACTTT. This translates into CASSGQGSPYNSPLHF. The chain combines TRBV9 with TRBJ1-6; 7 positions match TRBD1. The V and J ends lost 3 bases and 2 bases, in that order; junction bases with no gene match: 5. This CDR3 is built from 16 residues. Germline CDR1 reads SGDLS; CDR2 reads YYNGEE.

This clonotype was seen only a few times. This chain uses TRBV6-1 with TRBJ2-5; possibly TRBD2 for D (5 bases). V shed 2 bases and J shed 1 base, with 8 bases lying between them. The germline CDR1 and CDR2 sequences are MNHNS and SASEGT. The CDR3 has 14 amino acids. The CDR3 nucleotides read TGTGCCAGCAGTGAAACAGCGGTCCAAGAGACCCAGTACTTC. The encoded protein is CASSETAVQETQYF.

This clonotype was seen many times. CDR3 protein: CAGLRLGYGYTF. CDR3 nucleotide sequence: TGTGCCGGCCTCCGACTCGGCTATGGCTACACCTTC. The V and J genes are TRBV7-2 and TRBJ1-2; unclear D gene. Deletions cut 11 bases from V and 4 bases from J, with 14 bases between. Per the germline V gene, CDR1 is SGHTA and CDR2 is FQGNSA. There are 12 residues in the CDR3.

The chain has TRBV7-9 and TRBJ1-2, with TRBD1 as a possible D gene (5 bases). Germline V CDR1 and CDR2: SEHNR, FQNEAQ (reference sequence). V dropped 4 bases and J dropped 3 bases, with 18 bases sitting between them. The CDR3 runs 16 residues. The CDR3 is CASSSPGAGRDYGYTF. For the CDR3, the DNA is TGTGCCAGCAGCTCCCCGGGCGCAGGGAGGGACTATGGCTACACCTTC.

The table lists this clonotype with a few counts. The genes are TRBV12-5 and TRBJ1-2; D ambiguous. The length of the CDR3 is 14 residues. Germline V CDR1 and CDR2: LGHNT, FRNRAP. V was clipped by 4 bases and J by 0 bases, with 9 bases between them. DNA for the CDR3: TGTGCTAGTGGTTCGATGGGTACTAACTATGGCTACACCTTC. As protein: CASGSMGTNYGYTF.